These 14 T cell receptor beta chains were all obtained from the same sample, sequenced in a study of T cell changes during pregnancy in multiple sclerosis. TCRdb's table, derived via immunoSEQ multiplex PCR, lists solely in-frame clones and lacks some. The table includes 15,000 to 20,000 clones, around 90% detected once. This specimen was CD8+ T cells from peripheral blood mononuclear cells, taken after pregnancy. Source of these receptors: a female donor in good health, enrolled as a control in a pregnancy study.

The J gene is TRBJ1-2, the V gene TRBV7-2; possibly TRBD1 for D (6 bases). CDR1 and CDR2 (germline): SGHTA, FQGNSA. The V end was cut by 6 bases, the J end by 0 bases, with 11 bases between. This CDR3 region has 14 residues. CDR3 nucleotide sequence: TGTGCCAGCAGTCAGGACAGTGCTAACTATGGCTACACCTTC. Translating it yields CASSQDSANYGYTF.

The chain recombines TRBV7-9 with TRBJ1-6; D is perhaps TRBD1 (6 bases). In germline, CDR1 is SEHNR, CDR2 FQNEAQ (reference sequence). This CDR3 is built from 14 residues. Trimming cost V 4 bases and J 5 bases, with 9 bases left between them. Here the CDR3 reads CASSWDNDNSPLHF. The CDR3 DNA follows: TGTGCCAGCAGCTGGGACAATGATAATTCACCCCTCCACTTT.

This sequence joins TRBV7-9 and TRBJ1-1; D not resolved. This CDR3 comprises 14 residues. The V gene's germline CDR1 is SEHNR and CDR2 FQNEAQ (reference sequence). V was trimmed by 0 bases and J by 5 bases, leaving 10 bases between them. In nucleotides, the CDR3 is TGTGCCAGCAGCTTAGCGGGAGGTAGAACTGAAGCTTTCTTT. It codes for CASSLAGGRTEAFF.

This chain connects TRBV5-6 to TRBJ1-3, with unresolved D. The germline V gene has CDR1 SGHDT and CDR2 YYEEEE. The CDR3 spans 17 residues. V lost 2 bases and J 0 bases, leaving 15 bases between the germline ends. CDR3 loop: CASSFYEGFSSGNTIYF. In nucleotides, the CDR3 is TGTGCCAGCAGCTTTTATGAGGGATTTAGCTCTGGAAACACCATATATTTT.

The chain employs TRBV11-2 and TRBJ1-5, with D possibly being TRBD1 (6 bases). This CDR3 comprises 15 residues. CDR1 SGHAT and CDR2 FQNNGV come from the germline V gene. Trimming cost V 1 base and J 7 bases, with 14 bases left between them. As DNA, the CDR3 is TGTGCCAGCAGCTTAGGGGCAGGGGCGCGACAGCCCCAGCATTTT. It specifies CASSLGAGARQPQHF.

This chain links TRBV6-6 with TRBJ2-1, with 9 bases matching TRBD2. Per germline, CDR1 MNHNY and CDR2 SVGAGI (reference sequence). V lost 10 bases and J lost 4; bases outside the gene matches: 11. There are 15 residues in the CDR3. The CDR3 spells CAIESVLAGYNEQFF. The CDR3 nucleotides read TGTGCCATCGAGAGTGTCCTAGCGGGGTACAATGAGCAGTTCTTC.

The sample holds a few counts of this clone. The chain joins TRBV4-1 to TRBJ1-5, with 11 bases that match TRBD1. Germline loops: CDR1 MGHRA, CDR2 YSYEKL. The CDR3 extends over 18 amino acids. V gave up 0 bases and J gave up 0 bases; unmatched junction bases: 4. The CDR3 bases are TGCGCCAGCAGCCAAGATCCAGGGACAGGGGGTAGCAATCAGCCCCAGCATTTT. It is translated as CASSQDPGTGGSNQPQHF.

This clone has a single count. The chain carries TRBV9 and TRBJ1-1, with 7 nucleotides matching TRBD1. Germline V gene lookup returns CDR1 SGDLS and CDR2 YYNGEE. The J segment lost 4 bases and the V segment lost 3 bases, leaving 9 bases of the junction unmatched. The CDR3 loop spans 15 amino acids. DNA for the CDR3: TGTGCCAGCAGCGAGGGGGACAGCTTGGGCACTGAAGCTTTCTTT. Translating it yields CASSEGDSLGTEAFF.

The V and J genes are TRBV7-3 and TRBJ2-2; D might be TRBD2 (7 bases). This CDR3 region has 17 residues. The V gene lost 0 bases and the J gene lost 2 bases, with 13 bases spanning the gap. CDR1 and CDR2 from the germline V gene are SGHTA and FQGTGA. This CDR3 is CASSLTGGGLNTGELFF. CDR3 sequence (DNA): TGTGCCAGCAGCTTAACAGGGGGGGGGCTAAACACCGGGGAGCTGTTTTTT.

V and J are TRBV4-3 and TRBJ2-7; D is perhaps TRBD1 (5 bases). Germline V gives CDR1 LGHNA, CDR2 YSLEER. Trimming pared 0 bases from V and 3 bases from J, leaving 9 bases between. CDR3 length equals 14 residues. The CDR3 DNA follows: TGCGCCAGCAGCCAAGAAAGTGGACACTACGAGCAGTACTTC. Amino acids: CASSQESGHYEQYF.

V gene TRBV5-4 combines with J gene TRBJ1-2; D gene unclear. V was clipped by 1 base and J by 1 base, with 8 bases between them. The CDR3 covers 14 residues. Per the germline V gene, CDR1 is SGHNT and CDR2 is YYREEE (reference sequence). DNA for the CDR3: TGTGCCAGCAGCTTGCGGGGTTTTAACTATGGCTACACCTTC. Translating gives CASSLRGFNYGYTF.

This rearrangement joins TRBV5-1 to TRBJ2-5; 8 bases are a match to TRBD1. Germline V gene lookup returns CDR1 SGHRS and CDR2 YFSETQ. This CDR3 contains 14 residues. V gave up 5 bases and J gave up 3 bases; unmatched junction bases: 6. The CDR3 reads CASSRVTGEETQYF. The CDR3 DNA follows: TGCGCCAGCAGTCGGGTGACAGGGGAAGAGACCCAGTACTTC.

The DNA of the CDR3 is TGTGCCAGCAGTTTAGTAGCAAGCACAGATACGCAGTATTTT. Protein product: CASSLVASTDTQYF. The rearrangement uses TRBV27 and TRBJ2-3, with D hard to call. CDR3 length: 14 amino acids. CDR1 is MNHEY, CDR2 SMNVEV, per germline (reference sequence). V lost 2 bases and J 0 bases, leaving 6 bases between the germline ends.

The V and J genes are TRBV2 and TRBJ2-7, with D maybe TRBD1 (5 bases). In germline, CDR1 is SNHLY, CDR2 FYNNEI. V was cut by 7 bases and J by 0 bases, with 10 bases left in between. The CDR3 is 13 amino acids. The CDR3 region has the DNA TGTGCCAGCAAACAGGCTAGCTCCTACGAGCAGTACTTC. Its protein is CASKQASSYEQYF.